This TCR beta chain stems from a study of blood T cells in healthy people across ages (dated by TCRdb to between 2014 and 2017). As for the study more broadly: Template switching captured roughly one uniquely barcoded TCR beta cDNA molecule per two T cells in model experiments. To avoid experimental bias, donors of different ages were spread randomly across the sequencing lanes. The donors were divided into four age groups: young (average about 16 years), middle-aged (around 41), aged (roughly 60) and long-lived (82). Two additional independent replicas of 1 million unique cDNA reads from the same blood draw were analyzed for two donors (one aged 18 to 30 and one aged 80 or older). Age-related changes in TCR beta repertoire diversity were measured in the study by deep sequencing normalized with unique cDNA molecular identifiers.

Results and caveats for the whole study, not just this receptor: Estimates of total diversity based on one million sequenced T cells were regarded as lower bounds and as underestimates. The percentage of naive T cells measured by flow cytometry correlated strongly with observed TCR beta diversity. As age increased, observed TCR beta diversity per million T cells dropped in a roughly linear way, and a significant reduction was already evident by age about 40. Compared with the aged group, the long-lived group had more naive CD4+ T cells, fewer expanded clones and increased TCR diversity, a pattern suggesting age selection. Because profiling used bulk unsorted PBMCs, naive and antigen-experienced compartments could not be compared conclusively. Because donor CMV infection status was unknown, age-related changes in expanded clonotypes were potentially confounded.

Donors were around 37 systemically healthy Caucasian individuals from Russia aged roughly 6 to 95 years. About 9.8 milliliters of peripheral blood were drawn from each donor into EDTA-treated Vacutainer tubes. PBMCs were isolated by Ficoll-Paque density-gradient centrifugation, with at least 6 million obtained per sample. Total RNA, at least 6 micrograms per sample, was extracted from PBMCs with Trizol reagent. For every donor, flow cytometry on a PBMC aliquot measured the percentage of naive CD45RAhigh/CD27high T cells. From cysteine to phenylalanine, the CDR3 is 15 amino acids long. The CDR3 DNA has 45 bases and is translated from base 1. V and J are trimmed by 6 bases and 2 bases, and the gene matches miss 12 bases of the junction. CDR1 and CDR2, looked up from the germline V gene (reference sequence), are DFQATT and SNEGSKA. Notes on this clonotype: Its antigen target is currently unknown. Base qualities are missing; no much larger clone stands one base away.

Library generation was performed with 5' RACE. The data were produced on an Illumina HiSeq 2500. The second PCR ran for roughly 7 to 11 cycles and used a J-beta primer mix along with a sample-barcoded 5' primer. Each TCR beta cDNA molecule received a unique molecular identifier from a template-switch 5' adaptor carrying 12 random nucleotides. At least 2.5 million CDR3-containing paired-end reads were obtained from each sample. The Mint cDNA synthesis kit, primed by a TRBC-specific oligonucleotide, was used to synthesize first-strand cDNA from all RNA. Following uracil-DNA glycosylase treatment, all cDNA underwent a first 18-cycle PCR with the universal primers M1SS and BC2_uni_R. As for the authors' bioinformatics: Normalization of each sample was performed by random selection of 1 million high-quality reads, each carrying a distinct molecular identifier. Reads with shared molecular identifiers were discarded instead of being binned into consensus sequences. MiTCR, run with a Q25 quality threshold and the strictest error-elimination algorithm, handled CDR3 identification, clonotype clustering and error correction. A nonparametric unseen species model using Euler transformation provided a lower-bound estimate of total TCR beta diversity. TCRdb itself trimmed the public reads at Q25 with fastp, ran MiXCR and retained productive beta chains. A single entry per CDR3 protein holds the most common genes and DNA from its merged rows. The V and J calls follow TCRdb's processing rather than the paper's. The sample table holds approximately 350,000 distinct CDR3 sequences, of which about 52% were seen once. Over 40% of the sample comes from the top ten.

The source is a man aged 55 to 69 in good health. Rearrangement joined TRBV20-1 to TRBJ2-7; 8 middle bases align to TRBD2. Source material: blood. The bases read TGCAGTGCCGGTTCGCGGGAGGTCCGTACCTACGAGCAGTACTTC. It is translated as CSAGSREVRTYEQYF.